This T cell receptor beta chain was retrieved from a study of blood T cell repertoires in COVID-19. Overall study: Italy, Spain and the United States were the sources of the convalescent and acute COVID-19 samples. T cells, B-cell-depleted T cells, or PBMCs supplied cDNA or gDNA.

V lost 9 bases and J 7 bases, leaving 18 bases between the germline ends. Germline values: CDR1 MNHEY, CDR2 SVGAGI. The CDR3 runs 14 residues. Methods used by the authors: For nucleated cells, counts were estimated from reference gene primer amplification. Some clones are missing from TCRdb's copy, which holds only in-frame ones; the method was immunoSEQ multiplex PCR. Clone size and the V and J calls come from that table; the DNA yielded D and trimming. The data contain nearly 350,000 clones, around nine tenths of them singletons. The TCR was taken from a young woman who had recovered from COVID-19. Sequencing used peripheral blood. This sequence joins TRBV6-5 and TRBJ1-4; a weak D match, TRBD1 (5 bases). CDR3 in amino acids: CASTMGGEGEKLFF. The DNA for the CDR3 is TGTGCCAGTACAATGGGGGGGGAGGGTGAAAAACTGTTTTTT.